These 12 T cell receptor beta chains were sequenced from one sample in a study of T cells in Graves' hyperthyroidism and ophthalmopathy. Using RNA transcripts as the source, TCR beta CDR3 regions were amplified. Initially, a first-round RT-PCR of the TCR CDR3 employed the HTBI primer set. TCRdb re-called the multiplex PCR reads with MiXCR, one entry per CDR3 protein. The sample contains around 300,000 distinct CDR3 sequences, about an eighth of which appear only once. Sequences were obtained from blood. The receptors were sampled from a woman under 40 with Graves' hyperthyroidism that later progressed to Graves' ophthalmopathy.

This clonotype was observed at least ten times. This chain links TRBV7-2 with TRBJ2-3; TRBD2 matches 11 bases. The CDR3 consists of 17 residues. Germline V gene sequence: CDR1 SGHTA, CDR2 FQGNSA. V lost 6 bases, J lost 0 bases, and 8 bases stayed unmatched. The CDR3 coding sequence is TGTGCCAGCAGTCGCCCTAGCGGGAGGCTCAGCACAGATACGCAGTATTTT. Amino acids: CASSRPSGRLSTDTQYF.

This clonotype has at least ten counts. The V call is TRBV30, the J call TRBJ1-2, with D maybe TRBD1 (5 bases). This CDR3 region has 12 residues. V lost 2 bases and J lost 8, with 12 bases in between. Germline values: CDR1 GTSNPN, CDR2 SVGIG (reference sequence). The CDR3 here is CAWSRAGKGYTF. The CDR3 nucleotides read TGTGCCTGGAGTAGGGCAGGGAAAGGCTACACCTTC. Full variable domain (rest looked up from reference TRBV30 and TRBJ1-2): SQTIHQWPATLVQPVGSPLSLECTVEGTSNPNLYWYRQAAGRGLQLLFYSVGIGQISSEVPQNLSASRPQDRQFILSSKKLLLSDSGFYLCAWSRAGKGYTFGSGTRLTVV.

This clonotype was observed at least ten times. The gene calls are TRBV7-2 and TRBJ2-7, with D possibly matching TRBD1 (6 bases). V dropped 3 bases and J dropped 0 bases, with 9 bases sitting between them. CDR3 size: 14 residues. Germline assignment: CDR1 SGHTA and CDR2 FQGNSA. CDR3 region: CASSFGTYSYEQYF. The CDR3 nucleotides are TGTGCCAGCAGCTTTGGGACATACTCCTACGAGCAGTACTTC. The variable domain in full, completed from reference TRBV7-2 and TRBJ2-7, reads GAGVSQSPSNKVTEKGKDVELRCDPISGHTALYWYRQSLGQGLEFLIYFQGNSAPDKSGLPSDRFSAERTGGSVSTLTIQRTQQEDSAVYLCASSFGTYSYEQYFGPGTRLTVT.

Regarding this clonotype: No conserved phenylalanine or tryptophan is present at the end of the CDR3, so a read error is the likely explanation. The CDR3 loop is CSARGPSGRSYEQYL. CDR3 bases: TGCAGTGCTAGGGGTCCTAGCGGGAGATCCTACGAGCAGTACCTC. V is TRBV20-1 and J is TRBJ2-7; TRBD2 matches 10 bases. This CDR3 has 15 residues. The germline V gene encodes CDR1 DFQATT and CDR2 SNEGSKA (reference sequence). V dropped 3 bases and J dropped 1; count of bases not matched to a gene: 6.

This sequence joins TRBV19 and TRBJ1-1; the match to TRBD1 covers 7 bases. V shed 4 bases and J 3 bases; nucleotides not matched to a gene: 5. The CDR3 spans 14 residues. Germline V gene lookup returns CDR1 LNHDA and CDR2 SQIVND (reference sequence). The CDR3 region has the DNA TGTGCCAGTAGTAAACAGGGGTATTACACTGAAGCTTTCTTT. This codes for CASSKQGYYTEAFF.

Concerning this clonotype itself: A much bigger clone sits one base away, suggesting this may be a read error. The CDR3: CASSQADYFSQETQYF. Written as DNA, the CDR3 is TGCGCCAGCAGCCAAGCCGACTACTTCTCCCAAGAGACCCAGTACTTC. The gene calls are TRBV4-1 and TRBJ2-5; possible D gene TRBD2, 5 bases. The CDR3 is 16 amino acids. In germline, CDR1 is MGHRA, CDR2 YSYEKL. The germline V and J ends were trimmed by 1 base and 1 base, with 13 bases remaining between them.

Note on this clonotype: With a much larger clone just one base away, this may be a read error. The chain uses TRBV7-2 and TRBJ1-1, with 7 bases identical to TRBD1. Per the germline V gene, CDR1 is SGHTA and CDR2 is FQGNSA. CDR3 length equals 15 residues. Written as DNA, the CDR3 is TGTGCCAGCAGCGTCCACAGGGGCCGGGACACTGGAGCTTTCTTT. Translating it yields CASSVHRGRDTGAFF.

Concerning this clonotype: The junction and the germline gene differ at one end; a read error may be behind it. The V gene is TRBV5-5, the J gene TRBJ1-2; D not certain. This CDR3 is built from 16 residues. CDR1 and CDR2 (germline): SGHKS, YYEKEE (reference sequence). CDR3 residues: CAGSPSGTMVIYGYTF. Here the CDR3 DNA reads TGTGCCGGCAGCCCCTCAGGCACCATGGTGATCTATGGCTACACCTTC.

The chain uses TRBV18 and TRBJ1-1; tentatively, D is TRBD1 (6 bases). Trimming left V 2 bases short and J 4 bases short, with 11 bases between. In germline, CDR1 is KGHSH, CDR2 LQKENI. The CDR3 has 14 residues. The chain's CDR3 is CASSPNGGLTEAFF. CDR3 bases: TGTGCCAGCTCACCAAATGGGGGGCTCACTGAAGCTTTCTTT.

This clonotype was counted ten times or more. The chain employs TRBV27 and TRBJ2-3; 11 nucleotides match TRBD2. The V gene end was trimmed by 0 bases and the J gene end by 5 bases; junction bases not matched to a gene: 10. Germline V gene data show CDR1 as MNHEY and CDR2 as SMNVEV (reference sequence). This CDR3 is 18 amino acids long. The CDR3, as DNA: TGTGCCAGCAGTTTATCGCCCCCACTAGCGGGAGAACGAGATACGCAGTATTTT. Amino acids: CASSLSPPLAGERDTQYF.

This clonotype was counted at least ten times. The chain combines TRBV7-9 with TRBJ2-7; TRBD1 is a possible D gene (6 bases). The germline CDR1 and CDR2 sequences are SEHNR and FQNEAQ (reference sequence). Trimming removed 3 bases from V and 5 bases from J, with 14 bases in between. CDR3 length equals 14 residues. The CDR3 DNA reads as TGTGCCAGCAGCTTCTGGGGGCCCATCCACGAGCAGTACTTC. Residues: CASSFWGPIHEQYF.

In this sample, this clonotype turned up many times. The chain couples TRBV28 to TRBJ1-5; D is perhaps TRBD1 (5 bases). Germline CDR1 and CDR2: MDHEN and SYDVKM. Trimming took 5 bases from V and 3 from J, leaving 14 bases between them. The CDR3 runs to 15 residues. The CDR3 DNA reads as TGTGCCAGCAGTGGAACAGGAGGAAACAATCAGCCCCAGCATTTT. Protein sequence: CASSGTGGNNQPQHF.